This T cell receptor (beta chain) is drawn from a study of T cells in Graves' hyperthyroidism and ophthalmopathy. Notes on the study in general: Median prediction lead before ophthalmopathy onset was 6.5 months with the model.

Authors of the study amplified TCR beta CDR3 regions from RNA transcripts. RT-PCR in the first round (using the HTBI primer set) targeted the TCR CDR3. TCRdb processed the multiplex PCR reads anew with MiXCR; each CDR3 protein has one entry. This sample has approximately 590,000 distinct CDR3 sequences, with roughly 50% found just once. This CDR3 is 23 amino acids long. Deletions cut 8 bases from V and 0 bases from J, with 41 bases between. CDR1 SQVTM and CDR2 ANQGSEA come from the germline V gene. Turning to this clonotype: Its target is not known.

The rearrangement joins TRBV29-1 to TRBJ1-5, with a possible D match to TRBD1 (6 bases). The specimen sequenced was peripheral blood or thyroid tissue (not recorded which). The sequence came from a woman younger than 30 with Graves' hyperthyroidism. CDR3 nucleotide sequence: TGCAGCCAAAGGCGGTTCCCTACTGCACAGGGTGGATACGCCTTAGATAGCAATCAGCCCCAGCATTTT. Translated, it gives CSQRRFPTAQGGYALDSNQPQHF.